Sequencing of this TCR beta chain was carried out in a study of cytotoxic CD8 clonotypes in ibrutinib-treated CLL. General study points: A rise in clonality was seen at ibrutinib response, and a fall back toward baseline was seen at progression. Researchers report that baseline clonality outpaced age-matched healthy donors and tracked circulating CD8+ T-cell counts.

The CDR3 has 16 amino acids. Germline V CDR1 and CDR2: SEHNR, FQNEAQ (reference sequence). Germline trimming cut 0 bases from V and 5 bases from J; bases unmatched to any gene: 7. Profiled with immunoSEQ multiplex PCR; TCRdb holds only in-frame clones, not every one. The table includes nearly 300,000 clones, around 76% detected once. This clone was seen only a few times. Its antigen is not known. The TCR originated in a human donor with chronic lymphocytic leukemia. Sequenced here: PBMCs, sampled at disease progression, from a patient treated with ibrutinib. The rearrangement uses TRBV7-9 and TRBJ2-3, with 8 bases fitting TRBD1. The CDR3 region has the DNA TGTGCCAGCAGCTTAGCTCACGGACAGGGTGGAGATACGCAGTATTTT. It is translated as CASSLAHGQGGDTQYF.